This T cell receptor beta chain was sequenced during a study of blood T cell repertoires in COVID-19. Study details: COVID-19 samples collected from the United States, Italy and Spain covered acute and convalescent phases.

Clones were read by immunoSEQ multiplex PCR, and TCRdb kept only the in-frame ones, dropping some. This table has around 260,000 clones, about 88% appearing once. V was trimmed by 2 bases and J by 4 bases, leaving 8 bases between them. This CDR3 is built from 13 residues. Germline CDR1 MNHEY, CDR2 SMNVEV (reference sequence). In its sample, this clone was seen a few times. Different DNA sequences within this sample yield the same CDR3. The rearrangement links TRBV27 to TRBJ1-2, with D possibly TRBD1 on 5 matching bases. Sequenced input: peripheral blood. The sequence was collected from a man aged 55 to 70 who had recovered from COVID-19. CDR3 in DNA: TGTGCCAGCAGTTTACAGGGCGGCTATGGCTACACCTTC. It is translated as CASSLQGGYGYTF.